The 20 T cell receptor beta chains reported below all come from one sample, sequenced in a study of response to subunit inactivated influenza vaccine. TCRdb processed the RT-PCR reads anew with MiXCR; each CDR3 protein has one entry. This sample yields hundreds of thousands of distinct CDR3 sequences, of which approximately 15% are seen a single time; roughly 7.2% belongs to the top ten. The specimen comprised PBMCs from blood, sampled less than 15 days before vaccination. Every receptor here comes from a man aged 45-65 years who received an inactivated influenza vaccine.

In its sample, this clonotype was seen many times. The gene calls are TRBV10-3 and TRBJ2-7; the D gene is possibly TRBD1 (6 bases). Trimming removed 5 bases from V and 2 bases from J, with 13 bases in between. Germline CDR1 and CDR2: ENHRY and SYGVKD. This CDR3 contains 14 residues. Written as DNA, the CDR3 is TGTGCCATCAGTCGCTCACGGGACACCTACGAGCAGTACTTC. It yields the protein CAISRSRDTYEQYF.

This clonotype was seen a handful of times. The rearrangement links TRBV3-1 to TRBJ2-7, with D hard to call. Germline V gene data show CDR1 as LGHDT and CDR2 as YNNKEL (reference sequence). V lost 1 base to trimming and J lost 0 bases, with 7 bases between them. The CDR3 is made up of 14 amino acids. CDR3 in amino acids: CASSQGQNSYEQYF. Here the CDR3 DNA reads TGTGCCAGCAGCCAAGGCCAGAACTCCTACGAGCAGTACTTC.

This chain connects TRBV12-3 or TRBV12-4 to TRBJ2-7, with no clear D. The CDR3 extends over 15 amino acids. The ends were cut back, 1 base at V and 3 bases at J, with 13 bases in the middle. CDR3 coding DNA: TGTGCCAGCAGTTTAGGGAAGGAGATAGTCTACGAGCAGTACTTC. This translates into CASSLGKEIVYEQYF.

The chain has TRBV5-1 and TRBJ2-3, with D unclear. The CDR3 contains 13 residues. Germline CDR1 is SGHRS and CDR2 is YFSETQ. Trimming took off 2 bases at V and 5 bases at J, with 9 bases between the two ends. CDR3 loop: CASSFGQLDTQYF. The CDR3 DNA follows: TGCGCCAGCAGCTTCGGTCAACTAGATACGCAGTATTTT.

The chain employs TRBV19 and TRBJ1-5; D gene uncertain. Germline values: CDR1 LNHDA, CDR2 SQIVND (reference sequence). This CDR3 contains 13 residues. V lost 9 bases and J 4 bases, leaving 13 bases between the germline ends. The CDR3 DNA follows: TGTGCCAGCTCGGGTCTTCCGAATCAGCCCCAGCATTTT. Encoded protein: CASSGLPNQPQHF.

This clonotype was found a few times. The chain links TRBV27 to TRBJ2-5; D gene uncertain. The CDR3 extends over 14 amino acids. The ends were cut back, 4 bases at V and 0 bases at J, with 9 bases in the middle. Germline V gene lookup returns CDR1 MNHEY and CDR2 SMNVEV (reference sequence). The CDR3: CASSSVGNQETQYF. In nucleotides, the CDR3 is TGTGCCAGCAGTTCTGTGGGGAACCAAGAGACCCAGTACTTC.

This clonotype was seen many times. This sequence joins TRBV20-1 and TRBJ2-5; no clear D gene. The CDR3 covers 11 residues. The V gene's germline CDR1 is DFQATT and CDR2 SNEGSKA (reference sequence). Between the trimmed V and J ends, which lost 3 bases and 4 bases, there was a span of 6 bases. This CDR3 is CSARRGETQYF. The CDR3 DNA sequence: TGCAGTGCTAGGCGCGGAGAGACCCAGTACTTC.

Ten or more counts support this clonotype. The CDR3 sequence is CASSLGDEVEEQYF. The CDR3 region has the DNA TGTGCCAGCAGCCTGGGGGACGAGGTGGAAGAGCAGTACTTC. V and J are TRBV7-9 and TRBJ2-7; the D call may be TRBD1 or TRBD2 (5 bases each). Between the trimmed V and J ends, which lost 5 bases and 7 bases, there was a span of 18 bases. The CDR3 length is 14 residues. Germline CDR1 is SEHNR and CDR2 is FQNEAQ (reference sequence).

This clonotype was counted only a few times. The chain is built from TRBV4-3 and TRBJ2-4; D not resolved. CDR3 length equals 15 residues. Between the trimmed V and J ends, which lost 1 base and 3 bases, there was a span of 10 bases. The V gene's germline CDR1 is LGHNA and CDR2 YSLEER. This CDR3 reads CASSQGHLGKNIQYF. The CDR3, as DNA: TGCGCCAGCAGCCAAGGACACCTGGGCAAAAACATTCAGTACTTC.

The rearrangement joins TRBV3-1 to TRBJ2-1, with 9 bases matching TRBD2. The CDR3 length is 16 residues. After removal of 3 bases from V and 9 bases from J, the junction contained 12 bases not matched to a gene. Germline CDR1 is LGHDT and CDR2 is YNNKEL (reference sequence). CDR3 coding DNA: TGTGCCAGCAGCCAGCCGGCTGCTAGCGGGGTCACTGAGCAGTTCTTC. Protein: CASSQPAASGVTEQFF.

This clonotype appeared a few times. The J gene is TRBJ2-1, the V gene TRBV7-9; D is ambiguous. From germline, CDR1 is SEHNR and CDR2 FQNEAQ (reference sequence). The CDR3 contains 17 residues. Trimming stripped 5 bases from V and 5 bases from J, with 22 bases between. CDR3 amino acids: CASSAVRGGVLDNEQFF. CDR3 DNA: TGTGCCAGCAGCGCGGTTCGAGGTGGGGTCTTGGACAATGAGCAGTTCTTC.

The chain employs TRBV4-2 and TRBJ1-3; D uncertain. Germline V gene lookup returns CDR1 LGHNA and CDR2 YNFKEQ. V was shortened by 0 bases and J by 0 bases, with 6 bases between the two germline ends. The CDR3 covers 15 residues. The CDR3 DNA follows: TGTGCCAGCAGCCAAGAGGTCAGCTCTGGAAACACCATATATTTT. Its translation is CASSQEVSSGNTIYF.

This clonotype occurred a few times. This CDR3 reads CSVEGGRRANEQFF. The CDR3 DNA is TGCAGCGTTGAAGGTGGCCGGAGGGCCAATGAGCAGTTCTTC. The chain uses TRBV29-1 and TRBJ2-1; D might be TRBD2 (6 bases). The CDR3 sequence is 14 residues long. The germline V gene encodes CDR1 SQVTM and CDR2 ANQGSEA. Trimming removed 1 base from V and 6 bases from J, with 13 bases in between.

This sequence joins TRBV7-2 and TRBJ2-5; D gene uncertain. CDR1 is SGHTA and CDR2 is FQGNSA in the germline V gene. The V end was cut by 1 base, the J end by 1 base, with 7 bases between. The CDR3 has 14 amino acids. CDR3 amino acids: CASSLEYSQETQYF. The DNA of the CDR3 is TGTGCCAGCAGCTTAGAGTACAGCCAAGAGACCCAGTACTTC.

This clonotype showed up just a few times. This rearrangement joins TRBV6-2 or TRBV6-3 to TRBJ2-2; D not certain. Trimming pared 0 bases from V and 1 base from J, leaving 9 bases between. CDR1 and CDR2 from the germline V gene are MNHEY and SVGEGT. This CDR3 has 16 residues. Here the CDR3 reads CASSYSFPGNTGELFF. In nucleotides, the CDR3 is TGTGCCAGCAGTTACTCCTTTCCAGGGAACACCGGGGAGCTGTTTTTT.

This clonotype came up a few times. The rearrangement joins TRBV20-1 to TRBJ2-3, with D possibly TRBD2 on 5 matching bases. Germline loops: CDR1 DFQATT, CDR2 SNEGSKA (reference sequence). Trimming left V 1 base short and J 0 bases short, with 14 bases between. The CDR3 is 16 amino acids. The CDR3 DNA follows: TGCAGTGCTAGAGCTCCCGGGATAGCGAGCACAGATACGCAGTATTTT. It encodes CSARAPGIASTDTQYF.

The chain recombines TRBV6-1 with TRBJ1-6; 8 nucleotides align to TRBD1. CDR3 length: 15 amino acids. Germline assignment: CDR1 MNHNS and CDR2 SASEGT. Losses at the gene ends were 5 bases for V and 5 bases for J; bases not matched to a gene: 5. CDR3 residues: CASSLRDRNNSPLHF. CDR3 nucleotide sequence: TGTGCCAGCAGTCTCCGGGACAGGAATAATTCACCCCTCCACTTT.

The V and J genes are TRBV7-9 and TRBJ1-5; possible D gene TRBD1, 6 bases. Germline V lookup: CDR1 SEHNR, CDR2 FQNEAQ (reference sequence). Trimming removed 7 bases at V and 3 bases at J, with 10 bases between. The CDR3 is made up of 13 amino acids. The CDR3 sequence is CASTQGYNQPQHF. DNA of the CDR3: TGTGCCAGCACGCAGGGGTACAATCAGCCCCAGCATTTT.

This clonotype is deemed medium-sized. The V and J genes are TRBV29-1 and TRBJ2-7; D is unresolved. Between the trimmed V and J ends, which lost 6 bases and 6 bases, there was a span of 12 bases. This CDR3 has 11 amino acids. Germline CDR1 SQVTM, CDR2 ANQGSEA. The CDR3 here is CSVAEHREQYF. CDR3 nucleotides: TGCAGCGTAGCAGAACACCGCGAGCAGTACTTC.

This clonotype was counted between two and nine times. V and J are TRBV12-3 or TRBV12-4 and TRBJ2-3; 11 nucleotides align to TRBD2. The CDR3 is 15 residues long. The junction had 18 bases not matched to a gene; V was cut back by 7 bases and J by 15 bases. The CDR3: CASTPRGLADHIPYF. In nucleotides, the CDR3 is TGTGCCAGCACCCCACGGGGACTAGCGGACCATATCCCTTATTTT.